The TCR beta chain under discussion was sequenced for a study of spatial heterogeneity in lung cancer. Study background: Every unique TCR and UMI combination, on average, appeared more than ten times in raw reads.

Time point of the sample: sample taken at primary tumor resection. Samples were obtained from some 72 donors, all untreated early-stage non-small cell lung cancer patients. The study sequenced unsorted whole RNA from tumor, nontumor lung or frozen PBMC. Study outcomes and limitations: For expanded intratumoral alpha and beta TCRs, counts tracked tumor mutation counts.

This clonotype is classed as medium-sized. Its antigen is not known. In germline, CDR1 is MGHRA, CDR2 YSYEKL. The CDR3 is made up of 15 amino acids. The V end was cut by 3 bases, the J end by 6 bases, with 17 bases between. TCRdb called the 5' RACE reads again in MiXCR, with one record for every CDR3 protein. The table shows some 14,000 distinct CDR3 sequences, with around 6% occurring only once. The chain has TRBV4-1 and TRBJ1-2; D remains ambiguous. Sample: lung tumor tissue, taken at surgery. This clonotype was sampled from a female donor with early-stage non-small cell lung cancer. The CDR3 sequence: CASSHQVGRMDGYTF. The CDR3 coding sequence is TGCGCCAGCAGCCACCAAGTTGGGAGAATGGATGGCTACACCTTC.